This TCR beta chain came from a study of siplizumab effects on memory and regulatory T cells. As concerns this clone: Its antigen is unknown.

J gave up 6 bases and V 3 bases, and 1 base lay outside the gene matches. Germline-derived CDR1 and CDR2 are SGHAT and FQDESV (reference sequence). The CDR3 extends over 14 amino acids. Study conclusions and caveats: Naive T cells seemed more diverse than memory cells and seemed major alloresponse contributors. Confirmatory evidence of suppressive function in proliferating siplizumab-culture Tregs was not obtained. Roughly 80-97% of proliferating CD4+ or CD8+ clones lacked an assignable naive or memory phenotype. On average, about 70% of mappable alloreactive CD4+ clones were Treg-derived under siplizumab, against 25% to 30% in controls.

Assay: immunoSEQ multiplex PCR; the TCRdb copy retains only in-frame clones and omits some. Among under 110,000 clones listed, 92% were seen once. The chain has TRBV11-1 and TRBJ2-2; the match to TRBD1 covers 10 bases. The clonotype was recovered from a human donor in good health. Sequences were obtained from non-Treg CD4+ T cells sorted from blood. CDR3 in DNA: TGTGCCAGCAGCTTTGGACAGGGGGCCGGGGAGCTGTTTTTT. Encoded protein: CASSFGQGAGELFF. Using reference TRBV11-1 and TRBJ2-2 for the parts outside the CDR3, the full variable domain is EAEVAQSPRYKITEKSQAVAFWCDPISGHATLYWYRQILGQGPELLVQFQDESVVDDSQLPKDRFSAERLKGVDSTLKIQPAELGDSAMYLCASSFGQGAGELFFGEGSRLTVL.